This TCR beta chain appears in the sequencing data of a study of CD8 T cells in ankylosing spondylitis. Study results and caveats: Among TCR beta sequences, a motif of eight highly homologous variants appeared characteristic of ankylosing spondylitis blood. Within matched ankylosing spondylitis synovial fluid, disease-linked clones were reportedly significantly enriched. Peripheral blood samples showed relatively rare disease-linked clones, and these clones were CD8+. Prior literature has documented some motif variants in synovial fluid and blood from reactive arthritis.

5'-RACE, quantitative and with molecular barcodes, yielded the TCR beta libraries. MiXCR was run by TCRdb on the 5' RACE reads, yielding one entry per CDR3 protein. The sample includes some 200,000 distinct CDR3 sequences, about 7% seen only once; the top ten take over 12%. This clonotype was observed many times. Its specificity is not known. The CDR3 extends over 16 amino acids. With 0 bases removed from V and 0 bases from J, the gap between germline ends came to 11 bases. CDR1 and CDR2 from the germline V gene are SGHRS and YFSETQ. The V call is TRBV5-1, the J call TRBJ2-3, with no clear D. The TCR comes from a male donor with ankylosing spondylitis. Source material: blood, either unsorted or a sorted T cell fraction (not recorded which). Here the CDR3 DNA reads TGCGCCAGCAGCTTGGTCAGCTTCTCTAGCACAGATACGCAGTATTTT. Protein product: CASSLVSFSSTDTQYF.